This T cell receptor beta chain was captured in a study of blood T cell repertoires in COVID-19. Study-wide context: The United States, Italy and Spain supplied acute and convalescent COVID-19 samples. In each case, the material was cDNA or gDNA derived from T cells, B-cell-depleted T cells, or PBMCs.

Germline V gives CDR1 SGHNT, CDR2 YENEEA. The CDR3 loop spans 14 amino acids. J gave up 3 bases and V 7 bases, and 5 bases lay outside the gene matches. Original processing methods: The authors estimated nucleated cell counts from reference gene primer amplification. The repertoire was sequenced with immunoSEQ multiplex PCR; TCRdb's copy has only in-frame clones and lacks some. D and trimming come from the DNA, and the V and J calls and clone size come from that table. This sample carries around 130,000 clones, approximately 87% of them seen once, and the ten largest clones take 2% to 2.5%. This rearrangement joins TRBV11-3 to TRBJ2-7; TRBD2 aligns across 11 bases. This receptor was taken from a woman in her 50s with acute or convalescent COVID-19. The sequenced sample was peripheral blood. CDR3 DNA: TGTGCCAGCACGCGACTAGCGGGGAGCTACGAGCAGTACTTC. Its protein is CASTRLAGSYEQYF.